This record covers a single TCR beta chain. These data belong to a study of blood T cell repertoires in COVID-19. Study-level information: T cells, B-cell-depleted T cells, or PBMCs provided the cDNA or gDNA that served as material.

CDR3 length equals 15 residues. Trimming took 2 bases from V and 2 from J; bases not matched to a gene: 2. Germline lookup yields CDR1 KGHDR and CDR2 SFDVKD. In the authors' workflow: Amplification of reference gene primers was used by the study to estimate nucleated cell counts. Assay: immunoSEQ multiplex PCR; the TCRdb copy retains only in-frame clones and omits some. That table supplies the V and J calls and clone size; D and trimming were determined from the DNA. The data contain roughly 61,000 clones, 90% of them singletons. Sequences were obtained from peripheral blood. The V call is TRBV24-1, the J call TRBJ2-1; TRBD2 matches at 7 bases. The sequence was obtained from a man at least 80 years old with acute or convalescent COVID-19. The CDR3 is CATSDWGGPYNEQFF. The CDR3 region has the DNA TGTGCCACCAGTGATTGGGGGGGTCCCTACAATGAGCAGTTCTTC.